Below, 17 T cell receptor beta chains from the same sample are listed, as sequenced in a study of human thymus T cells. The protocol was immunoSEQ multiplex PCR, while the TCRdb copy is restricted to in-frame clones and leaves out a portion. Among some 40,000 clones, approximately 95% were seen once, and the ten largest hold 0.095% to 0.15%. What was sequenced was blood. The receptors derive from a boy under three years old with a congenital heart defect but otherwise immunologically healthy.

This clone was counted once. The V call is TRBV28, the J call TRBJ1-2, with D possibly TRBD1 on 5 matching bases. This CDR3 has 14 residues. Germline values: CDR1 MDHEN, CDR2 SYDVKM. Trimming stripped 1 base from V and 2 bases from J, with 8 bases between. DNA for the CDR3: TGTGCCAGCAGTTTATTGGCAGGGAACTATGGCTACACCTTC. Protein sequence: CASSLLAGNYGYTF.

Written as DNA, the CDR3 is TGTGCCAGCAGCCTAGGGACAGGGAGGGATAGCAATCAGCCCCAGCATTTT. Protein product: CASSLGTGRDSNQPQHF. The chain couples TRBV7-8 to TRBJ1-5; 9 nucleotides match TRBD1. The CDR3 loop spans 17 amino acids. V shed 5 bases and J 0 bases; nucleotides not matched to a gene: 8. In germline, CDR1 is SGHVS, CDR2 FQNEAQ.

This chain joins TRBV18 and TRBJ1-1; no reliable D call. Trimming cost V 3 bases and J 4 bases, with 12 bases left between them. From germline, CDR1 is KGHSH and CDR2 LQKENI. CDR3 size: 14 residues. CDR3 sequence reads: CASSPAKAGTEAFF. CDR3 DNA: TGTGCCAGCTCACCGGCCAAGGCTGGCACTGAAGCTTTCTTT.

The chain has TRBV20-1 and TRBJ2-7; TRBD2 is a possible D gene (6 bases). Germline V gene lookup returns CDR1 DFQATT and CDR2 SNEGSKA (reference sequence). V was cut by 7 bases and J by 6 bases, with 13 bases left in between. The CDR3 length is 11 residues. CDR3 sequence reads: CSGGTSLEQYF. The CDR3 DNA sequence: TGCAGTGGCGGGACTTCCCTCGAGCAGTACTTC.

This chain links TRBV6-1 with TRBJ1-5, with 10 nucleotides matching TRBD1. The CDR3 runs to 13 residues. The V gene's germline CDR1 is MNHNS and CDR2 SASEGT. V was pared by 6 bases and J by 6 bases, with 2 bases of the junction left unmatched. This CDR3 is CASSRQGAQPQHF. CDR3 DNA: TGTGCCAGCAGCCGACAGGGGGCTCAGCCCCAGCATTTT.

The chain couples TRBV29-1 to TRBJ2-3, with TRBD2 identical over 16 bases. Unmatched junction bases numbered 3, after V lost 6 bases and J lost 6 bases. Germline CDR1 and CDR2: SQVTM and ANQGSEA. There are 14 residues in the CDR3. The CDR3 reads CSVGLAGGHDTQYF. In nucleotides, the CDR3 is TGCAGCGTGGGACTAGCGGGGGGGCATGATACGCAGTATTTT.

J is TRBJ2-5 and V is TRBV28; D uncertain. V lost 5 bases to trimming and J lost 4 bases, with 14 bases between them. In germline, CDR1 is MDHEN, CDR2 SYDVKM. This CDR3 region has 14 residues. The CDR3 protein is CASSPGPAPETQYF. The DNA of the CDR3 is TGTGCCAGCAGTCCCGGACCCGCCCCAGAGACCCAGTACTTC.

This chain uses TRBV7-3 with TRBJ2-5; TRBD2 matches 10 bases. The CDR3 sequence is 15 residues long. The V and J ends lost 5 bases and 5 bases, in that order; junction bases with no gene match: 8. Germline V CDR1 and CDR2: SGHTA, FQGTGA. The CDR3 DNA reads TGTGCCAGCAGCACCCTAGCGGGGGCCGGGGAGACCCAGTACTTC. Residues: CASSTLAGAGETQYF.

This rearrangement joins TRBV28 to TRBJ1-1, with 9 bases lining up with TRBD1. Trimming took 8 bases from V and 0 from J; bases not matched to a gene: 10. Per germline, CDR1 MDHEN and CDR2 SYDVKM. This CDR3 has 16 residues. This CDR3 reads CASGPSGTGLNTEAFF. The CDR3 coding sequence is TGTGCCAGCGGACCCTCTGGGACAGGGCTGAACACTGAAGCTTTCTTT. The variable domain in full, completed from reference TRBV28 and TRBJ1-1, reads DVKVTQSSRYLVKRTGEKVFLECVQDMDHENMFWYRQDPGLGLRLIYFSYDVKMKEKGDIPEGYSVSREKKERFSLILESASTNQTSMYLCASGPSGTGLNTEAFFGQGTRLTVV.

This clone has just one count. This chain uses TRBV5-1 with TRBJ2-1, with 9 bases matching TRBD2. CDR1 is SGHRS, CDR2 YFSETQ, per germline. The CDR3 spans 15 residues. V lost 2 bases and J lost 6; bases outside the gene matches: 6. The DNA of the CDR3 is TGCGCCAGCAGCTTCCGAGCGGGGGGCGGCAATGAGCAGTTCTTC. It encodes CASSFRAGGGNEQFF.

The chain joins TRBV7-9 to TRBJ2-3; 10 nucleotides agree with TRBD2. V dropped 3 bases and J dropped 4; count of bases not matched to a gene: 4. Germline V gene lookup returns CDR1 SEHNR and CDR2 FQNEAQ (reference sequence). CDR3 size: 15 residues. For the CDR3, the DNA is TGTGCCAGCAGCTTCGGTAGCGGGGGGCCAGATACGCAGTATTTT. The encoded protein is CASSFGSGGPDTQYF. Using reference TRBV7-9 and TRBJ2-3 for the parts outside the CDR3, the full variable domain is DTGVSQNPRHKITKRGQNVTFRCDPISEHNRLYWYRQTLGQGPEFLTYFQNEAQLEKSRLLSDRFSAERPKGSFSTLEIQRTEQGDSAMYLCASSFGSGGPDTQYFGPGTRLTVL.

The CDR3 DNA follows: TGTGCCAGCAGCTTCCGACAGGGGGCGGATGGCTATGGCTACACCTTC. It translates to CASSFRQGADGYGYTF. The chain uses TRBV5-8 and TRBJ1-2; TRBD1 aligns across 10 bases. Germline lookup yields CDR1 SGHTS and CDR2 YDEGEE. After removal of 2 bases from V and 4 bases from J, the junction contained 8 bases not matched to a gene. CDR3 length: 16 amino acids.

This chain joins TRBV11-2 and TRBJ1-2; D is undetermined. The CDR3 totals 12 residues. Germline CDR1 SGHAT, CDR2 FQNNGV. The V and J ends lost 5 bases and 2 bases respectively, with 6 bases between them. CDR3 protein: CASSVTNYGYTF. The CDR3 nucleotides read TGTGCCAGCAGCGTCACAAACTATGGCTACACCTTC.

The chain is built from TRBV5-1 and TRBJ2-1; D is undetermined. The CDR3 totals 11 residues. V was clipped by 5 bases and J by 6 bases, with 6 bases between them. The germline V gene encodes CDR1 SGHRS and CDR2 YFSETQ. The CDR3 sequence: CASRDSNEQFF. Here the CDR3 DNA reads TGCGCCAGCAGGGATAGCAATGAGCAGTTCTTC.

As DNA, the CDR3 is TGTGCCAGCAGCTTCGAAGAGGGGGCCGAAGCTTTCTTT. The encoded protein is CASSFEEGAEAFF. The V call is TRBV7-9, the J call TRBJ1-1; 7 nucleotides line up with TRBD1. This CDR3 comprises 13 residues. Trimming removed 3 bases from V and 8 bases from J; junction bases left unmatched: 6. Germline V gene sequence: CDR1 SEHNR, CDR2 FQNEAQ (reference sequence).

V gene TRBV9 combines with J gene TRBJ2-6; no clear D gene. This CDR3 is built from 14 residues. V was shortened by 0 bases and J by 4 bases, with 5 bases between the two germline ends. Per the germline V gene, CDR1 is SGDLS and CDR2 is YYNGEE. The CDR3 here is CASSVASGANVLTF. The CDR3 DNA reads TGTGCCAGCAGCGTAGCGTCCGGGGCCAACGTCCTGACTTTC.

V and J are TRBV2 and TRBJ1-5; TRBD1 matches 8 bases. The CDR3 runs 15 residues. Per the germline V gene, CDR1 is SNHLY and CDR2 is FYNNEI. Unmatched junction bases numbered 6, after V lost 6 bases and J lost 2 bases. As DNA, the CDR3 is TGTGCCAGCAGCAGACAGGGGCGAGGCAATCAGCCCCAGCATTTT. Translating it yields CASSRQGRGNQPQHF.